This T cell receptor (beta chain) was retrieved from a study of CD8+CD57+ T cells in acquired aplastic anemia. About the research overall: Sorted cells (CD4+ and CD8+) yielded DNA amounts that averaged 3.2 ug. Study-level findings and limits: Patients and controls shared approximately 30 CD8+ CDR3 sequences.

The TCR beta profiling, which covered VDJ combination and CDR3 sequence, was carried out using genomic DNA as the template. In TCRdb, the reads were re-called with MiXCR into one record per CDR3 protein. The sample yields about 180,000 distinct CDR3 sequences, nearly 50% seen once. Trimming removed 6 bases from V and 3 bases from J; junction bases left unmatched: 5. CDR1 is DFQATT, CDR2 SNEGSKA, per germline (reference sequence). The CDR3 extends over 13 amino acids. Of note for this clonotype: Antigen specificity is unknown.

All sequencing subjects had displayed CD8+CD57+ cell expansion on flow cytometry. Every patient had severe acquired aplastic anemia. Blood was sampled before the patients had received any therapy. The chain joins TRBV20-1 to TRBJ1-1; 9 bases are a match to TRBD1. This TCR was sampled from a human donor with aplastic anemia. Sequencing was carried out using sorted CD4+, CD8+, or CD8+CD57+ T cells (not recorded which) from PBMCs. For the CDR3, the DNA is TGCAGTGCCCCACAGGGGGCCTACACTGAAGCTTTCTTT. Its translation: CSAPQGAYTEAFF.